This TCR beta chain was obtained from a study of shared clonotypes between healthy human individuals. Turning to the study itself: Plates per donor: three CD4 naive, three CD4 memory, two CD8 naive, one CD8 memory.

Method: immunoSEQ multiplex PCR; TCRdb's copy keeps in-frame clones and lacks some. This table holds 800,000 or so clones, 90% to 97% found once. Cells designated naive CD8 were CD45RO-negative and were positively selected for CCR7, with terminally differentiated effector memory CD45RA+ cells excluded. This clonotype originated in a man aged 30-40 years in good health. The sample consisted of naive CD8+ T cells sorted from blood.

The CDR3 bases are TGCAGCGTTGGGGACAGGGGGACCTACGAGCAGTACTTC. It specifies CSVGDRGTYEQYF. The chain uses TRBV29-1 and TRBJ2-7, with 11 bases aligning to TRBD1. The germline CDR1 and CDR2 sequences are SQVTM and ANQGSEA. The CDR3 has 13 amino acids. Losses at the gene ends were 4 bases for V and 2 bases for J; bases not matched to a gene: 1.